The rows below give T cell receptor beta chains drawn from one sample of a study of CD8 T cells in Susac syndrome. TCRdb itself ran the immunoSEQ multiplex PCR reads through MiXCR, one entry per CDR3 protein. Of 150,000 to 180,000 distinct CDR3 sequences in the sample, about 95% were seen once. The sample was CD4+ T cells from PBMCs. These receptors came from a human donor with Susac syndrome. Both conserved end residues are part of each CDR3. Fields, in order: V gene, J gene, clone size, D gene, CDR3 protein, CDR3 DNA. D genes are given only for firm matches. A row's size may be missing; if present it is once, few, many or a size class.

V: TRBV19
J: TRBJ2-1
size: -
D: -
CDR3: CASRGLVDEQFF
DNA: TGTGCCAGCCGGGGACTCGTGGATGAGCAGTTCTTC

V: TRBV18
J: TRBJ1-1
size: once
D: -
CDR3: CASSPPGGSEAFF
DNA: TGTGCCAGCTCACCTCCGGGGGGTTCTGAAGCTTTCTTT

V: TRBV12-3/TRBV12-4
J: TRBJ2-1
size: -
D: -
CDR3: CASRPGSNEQFF
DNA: TGTGCCAGCAGGCCCGGCTCCAATGAGCAGTTCTTC

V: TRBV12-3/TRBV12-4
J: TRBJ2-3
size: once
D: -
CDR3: CASSLTGTGTDTQYF
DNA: TGTGCCAGCAGTCTCACGGGAACCGGGACAGATACGCAGTATTTT

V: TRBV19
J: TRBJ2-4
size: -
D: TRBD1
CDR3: CASGPVSGQSKNIQYF
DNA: TGTGCCAGTGGTCCAGTCTCGGGACAGAGCAAAAACATTCAGTACTTC

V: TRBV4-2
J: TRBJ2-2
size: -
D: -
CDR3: CASSQDFQNTGELFF
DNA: TGTGCCAGCAGCCAAGATTTTCAGAACACCGGGGAGCTGTTTTTT

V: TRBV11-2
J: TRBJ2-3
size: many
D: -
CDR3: CASSTGIYTDTQYF
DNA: TGTGCCAGCAGCACTGGGATCTACACAGATACGCAGTATTTT

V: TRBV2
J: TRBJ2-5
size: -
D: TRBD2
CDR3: CASKGGLAGAQYF
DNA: TGTGCCAGCAAGGGAGGACTAGCGGGGGCCCAGTACTTC

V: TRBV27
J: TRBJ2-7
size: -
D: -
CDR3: CASSLRPSYEQYF
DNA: TGTGCCAGCAGTTTACGGCCCTCCTACGAGCAGTACTTC

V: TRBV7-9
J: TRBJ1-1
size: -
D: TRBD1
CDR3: CASSFGTGTEAFF
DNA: TGTGCCAGCAGCTTCGGGACAGGGACTGAAGCTTTCTTT

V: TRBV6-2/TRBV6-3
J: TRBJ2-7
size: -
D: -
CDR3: CASSYSTGRAYEQYF
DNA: TGTGCCAGCAGTTACTCGACAGGCCGCGCCTACGAGCAGTACTTC

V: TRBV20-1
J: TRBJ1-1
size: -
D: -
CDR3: CSAQSFGDTEAFF
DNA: TGCAGTGCTCAGTCATTCGGGGACACTGAAGCTTTCTTT

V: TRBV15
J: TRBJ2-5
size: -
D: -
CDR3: CATSRERDREGEETQYF
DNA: TGTGCCACCAGCAGAGAACGAGACAGGGAGGGGGAAGAGACCCAGTACTTC

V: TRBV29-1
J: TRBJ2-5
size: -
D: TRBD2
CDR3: CSVTSGDETQYF
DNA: TGCAGCGTGACTAGCGGGGACGAGACCCAGTACTTC

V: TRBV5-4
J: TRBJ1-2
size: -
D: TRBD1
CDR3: CASRLTGGHGYTF
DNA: TGTGCCAGCAGATTGACAGGGGGACATGGCTACACCTTC

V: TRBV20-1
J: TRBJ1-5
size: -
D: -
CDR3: CSAQSEGPQGPQHF
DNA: TGCAGTGCCCAGTCGGAAGGACCCCAGGGGCCCCAGCATTTT

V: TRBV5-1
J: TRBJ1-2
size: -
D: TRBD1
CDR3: CASSLRQGANYGYTF
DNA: TGCGCCAGCAGTCTCCGACAGGGGGCTAACTATGGCTACACCTTC

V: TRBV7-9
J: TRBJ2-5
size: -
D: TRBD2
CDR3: CASSPTTSGETQYF
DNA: TGTGCCAGCAGCCCCACGACTAGCGGGGAGACCCAGTACTTC

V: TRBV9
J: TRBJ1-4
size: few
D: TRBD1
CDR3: CASSVRQGWGEKLFF
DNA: TGTGCCAGCAGCGTACGACAGGGCTGGGGTGAAAAACTGTTTTTT

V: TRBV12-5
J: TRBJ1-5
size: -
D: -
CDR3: CASGPDTYQPQHF
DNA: TGTGCTAGTGGCCCTGACACATATCAGCCCCAGCATTTT

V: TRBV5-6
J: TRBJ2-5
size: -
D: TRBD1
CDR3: CASSGETGLMETQYF
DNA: TGTGCCAGCAGCGGTGAGACAGGGTTGATGGAGACCCAGTACTTC

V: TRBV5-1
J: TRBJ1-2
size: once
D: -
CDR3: CASSSYDRTRRGYTF
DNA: TGCGCCAGCAGCTCGTACGACAGGACTCGACGGGGCTACACCTTC

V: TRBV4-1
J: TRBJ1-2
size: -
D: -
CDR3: CASSQEVSRQALNYGYTF
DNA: TGCGCCAGCAGCCAAGAAGTAAGCAGGCAGGCCCTTAACTATGGCTACACCTTC

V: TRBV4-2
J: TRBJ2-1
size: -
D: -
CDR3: CASSQAVTYNEQFF
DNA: TGTGCCAGCAGCCAAGCGGTAACCTACAATGAGCAGTTCTTC

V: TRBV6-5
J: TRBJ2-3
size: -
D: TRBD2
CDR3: CASSSPGGSTDTQYF
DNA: TGTGCCAGCAGTAGTCCGGGGGGGAGCACAGATACGCAGTATTTT

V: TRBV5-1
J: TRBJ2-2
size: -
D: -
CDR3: CASSPETTSGLAGELFF
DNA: TGCGCCAGCAGCCCCGAGACGACCTCCGGTCTGGCCGGGGAGCTGTTTTTT

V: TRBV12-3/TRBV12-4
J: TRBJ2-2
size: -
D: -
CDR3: CASRDQGSGELFF
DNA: TGTGCCAGCAGGGACCAGGGTTCCGGGGAGCTGTTTTTT

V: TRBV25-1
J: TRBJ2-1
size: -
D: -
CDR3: CASSGTVGGNEQFF
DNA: TGTGCCAGCAGTGGGACAGTTGGGGGCAATGAGCAGTTCTTC

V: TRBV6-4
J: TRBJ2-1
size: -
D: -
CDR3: CASSDGGSSYNEQFF
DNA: TGTGCCAGCAGTGACGGGGGGAGCTCCTACAATGAGCAGTTCTTC

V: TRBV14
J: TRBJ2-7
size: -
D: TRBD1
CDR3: CASSQDWGQGIYEQYF
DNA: TGTGCCAGCAGCCAAGATTGGGGACAGGGGATTTACGAGCAGTACTTC

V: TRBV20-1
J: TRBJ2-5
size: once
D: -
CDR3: CSAEDRPETQYF
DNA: TGCAGTGCCGAGGACCGACCAGAGACCCAGTACTTC

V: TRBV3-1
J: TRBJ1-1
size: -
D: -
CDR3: CASSQSGFEAFF
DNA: TGTGCCAGCAGCCAATCAGGGTTTGAAGCTTTCTTT

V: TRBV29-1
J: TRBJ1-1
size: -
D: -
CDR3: CSVTGDARNTEAFF
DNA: TGCAGCGTTACCGGGGATGCCCGAAACACTGAAGCTTTCTTT

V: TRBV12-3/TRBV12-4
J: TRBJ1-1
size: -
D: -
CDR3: CASSLRNTEAFF
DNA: TGTGCCAGCAGTTTACGGAACACTGAAGCTTTCTTT

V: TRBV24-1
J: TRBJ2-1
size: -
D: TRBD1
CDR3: CATSRGTGASNEQFF
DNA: TGTGCCACCAGCCGAGGGACAGGGGCGAGCAATGAGCAGTTCTTC

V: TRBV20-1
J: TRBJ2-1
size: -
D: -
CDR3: CSARGGVQFNEQFF
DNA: TGCAGTGCTAGAGGGGGGGTACAGTTCAATGAGCAGTTCTTC

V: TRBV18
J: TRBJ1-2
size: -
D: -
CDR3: CASSPPDGYGYTF
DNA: TGTGCCAGCTCACCACCCGACGGCTATGGCTACACCTTC

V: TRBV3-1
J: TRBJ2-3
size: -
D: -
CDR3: CASSQDGTPDTQYF
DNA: TGTGCCAGCAGCCAAGATGGGACCCCAGATACGCAGTATTTT

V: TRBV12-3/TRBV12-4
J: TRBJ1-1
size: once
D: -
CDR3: CASSPSGGGVHAFF
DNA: TGTGCCAGCAGTCCCTCCGGCGGGGGCGTACATGCTTTCTTT

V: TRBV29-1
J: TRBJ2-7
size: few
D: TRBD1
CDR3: CSAGTGAYEQYF
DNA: TGCAGTGCCGGGACAGGGGCCTACGAGCAGTACTTC

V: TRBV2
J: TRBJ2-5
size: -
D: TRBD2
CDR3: CATQTSGGRETQYF
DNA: TGTGCCACGCAGACTAGCGGGGGAAGGGAGACCCAGTACTTC

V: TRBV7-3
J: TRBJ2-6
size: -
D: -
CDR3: CASSLLGAGANVLTF
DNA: TGTGCCAGCAGCTTACTAGGGGCTGGGGCCAACGTCCTGACTTTC

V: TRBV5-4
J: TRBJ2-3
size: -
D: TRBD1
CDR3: CASSRTGVWTDTQYF
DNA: TGTGCCAGCAGCCGGACAGGCGTTTGGACAGATACGCAGTATTTT